This is a list of T cell receptor beta chains from one sample in a study of T cell changes during pregnancy in multiple sclerosis. Data came from immunoSEQ multiplex PCR; TCRdb stores just in-frame clones and leaves some out. Seen here are tens of thousands of clones, 75% to 95% observed once, and the top ten hold 1% to 1.5%. The input for sequencing was peripheral blood, taken after pregnancy. The receptors were gathered from a female donor in good health, enrolled as a control in a pregnancy study. Each CDR3 is given with its conserved first and last residue. A D gene is named only where the DNA matches it firmly. Expanded clones are given a class, and other clones once, few, many or no size at all.

NA	NA	TRBV30	TRBJ2-1	TGTGCCTGGAGTTCCAGCTCCTACAATGAGCAGTTCTTC	CAWSSSSYNEQFF
TRBD2	NA	TRBV4-3	TRBJ2-1	TGCGCCAGCAGCCAAGAATCTAGCGGACTTAATGAGCAGTTCTTC	CASSQESSGLNEQFF
TRBD2	NA	TRBV9	TRBJ2-1	TGTGCCAGCAGCGTAGAACCAGCGGGGGCCGTCTACAATGAGCAGTTCTTC	CASSVEPAGAVYNEQFF
NA	NA	TRBV30	TRBJ2-1	TGTGCCTGGAAGGATGTGGGGCCAATGAATGAGCAGTTCTTC	CAWKDVGPMNEQFF
TRBD2	NA	TRBV10-3	TRBJ2-1	TGTGCCATCAAAAGCGGGACCTACAATGAGCAGTTCTTC	CAIKSGTYNEQFF
NA	NA	TRBV2	TRBJ1-2	TGTGCCAGCAGGGCCGGACAGTCCAACTATGGCTACACCTTC	CASRAGQSNYGYTF
NA	few	TRBV5-1	TRBJ1-2	TGCGCCAGCAGCTTGTGGGACACCTCTAACTATGGCTACACCTTC	CASSLWDTSNYGYTF
TRBD1	NA	TRBV2	TRBJ1-1	TGTGCCAGCAGCCTGAGACAGGGGATGAACACTGAAGCTTTCTTT	CASSLRQGMNTEAFF
TRBD1	once	TRBV19	TRBJ1-1	TGTGCCAGTCCCCGGGACAGTCGACCGAACACTGAAGCTTTCTTT	CASPRDSRPNTEAFF
NA	NA	TRBV10-3	TRBJ1-1	TGTGCCATCAGTGGGGGCGCACAGGGTTACACTGAAGCTTTCTTT	CAISGGAQGYTEAFF
NA	NA	TRBV2	TRBJ2-4	TGTGCCAGAAGGACAGAAAACATTCAGTACTTC	CARRTENIQYF
TRBD2	NA	TRBV4-1	TRBJ2-5	TGCGCCAGCAGCTACTACCGGACTAGCACCCAAGAGACCCAGTACTTC	CASSYYRTSTQETQYF
NA	NA	TRBV30	TRBJ2-2	TGTGCCTGGGGCAGGGGGGCAACCGGGGAGCTGTTTTTT	CAWGRGATGELFF
NA	NA	TRBV5-1	TRBJ2-5	TGCGCCAGCAGCCGATCCCCCTATGGGAGAGGAGAGACCCAGTACTTC	CASSRSPYGRGETQYF
NA	NA	TRBV19	TRBJ1-2	TGTGCCAGTAGTCCCCACATCGGGGGGCAGAACTATGGCTACACCTTC	CASSPHIGGQNYGYTF